This TCR beta chain originates from a study of OX40 agonist ivuxolimab in advanced cancers. At the level of the whole study: Ivuxolimab, which targeted the costimulatory receptor OX40 (CD134), was an agonistic, fully human IgG2 monoclonal antibody. Intravenous ivuxolimab was administered to patients every 2 weeks at six dose levels: 0.01, 0.1, 0.3, 1.5, 3 and 10 mg/kg. Among the roughly 50 dose-escalation patients, approximately 20 had hepatocellular carcinoma, approximately 15 melanoma, 9 renal cell carcinoma and 9 head and neck cancer. The dose-escalation cohort was roughly 83% male with a mean age of about 60 years, ranging from about 20 to 85. Patients were allowed to have had prior anti-PD-1, anti-PD-L1 or anti-CTLA-4 therapy, and more than 35% of the dose-escalation patients had been treated with checkpoint inhibitors. Partial responses occurred in three dose-escalation patients: two with cutaneous melanoma and one with hepatocellular carcinoma. The purpose of peripheral TCRbeta sequencing was to test whether ivuxolimab changed TCR sequence diversity and led to clonal T-cell expansion. The paper covers the monotherapy dose-escalation part of the phase I ivuxolimab trial, which included N ≈ 50 patients.

What the research found in general, with its limitations: At doses of 0.1 to 3.0 mg/kg, clonal expansion of both CD4+ and CD8+ blood T cells was observed from baseline to week 6. Low levels of normalized T-cell clonal expansion were also seen in some nonresponding patients. Which antigens the clonally expanded peripheral T cells were specific for was not determined. After ivuxolimab, CD8+ T cells had more expanded clones than CD4+ T cells on average. In the 0.1-3.0 mg/kg groups, partial responders had among the lowest normalized peripheral clonal expansion, particularly in CD8+ T cells.

Concerning this clone itself: Its antigen specificity is not known. Base qualities are not provided; no much larger clone lies one nucleotide away.

Inclusive of the bounding cysteine and phenylalanine, the CDR3 is 13 residues long. Kept here is only the CDR3 DNA, which spans 39 bases and is read in frame from base 1. Trimming takes 7 bases off V and 4 bases off J; junction bases not matched to a gene: 4. For CDR1 and CDR2, the germline V gene lists ENHRY and SYGVKD. The trial excluded patients who had a history of autoimmune disease or who were on systemic immunosuppression. Peripheral blood for TCR sequencing was collected from all dose cohorts at baseline, on cycle 4 day 1, and on cycle 7 day 1. The samples were taken from a phase I, first-in-human, multicenter, open-label dose-escalation trial of ivuxolimab. The trial enrolled adults with locally advanced or metastatic head and neck squamous cell, hepatocellular, melanoma or renal cell carcinoma. CD4+ and CD8+ T cells were sorted separately from peripheral blood before TCR sequencing. Genomic DNA was isolated from the sorted cells so that the TCRbeta CDR3 region could be sequenced. The immunoSEQ Assay was used to sequence the TCRbeta CDR3 regions. The clones in this table, taken by TCRdb from immuneACCESS, are in-frame only. Not every clone is retained; where verified, under half of the shortfall comes from an unresolved V gene, and the cause of the rest is unknown. A total of 70,000 to 75,000 clones appear in this sample, roughly four fifths of them only once. 5% of the sample is in the top ten clones.

This clonotype was obtained from an adult with an advanced solid tumor such as melanoma, head and neck, liver or kidney cancer. The sequence joins TRBV10-3 to TRBJ1-2; 9 nucleotides in the junction match TRBD1. Sequencing used CD4+ or CD8+ T cells sorted from blood, obtained in a trial of the OX40 agonist ivuxolimab. DNA sequence: TGTGCCATCACTTCGGGACAGGGCTATGGCTACACCTTC. Its protein is CAITSGQGYGYTF.